This is a list of T cell receptor beta chains from one sample in a study of cytomegalovirus exposure and HLA in healthy donors. Assay used: immunoSEQ multiplex PCR; TCRdb lists only in-frame clones, some missing. The sample includes approximately 97,000 clones, roughly three quarters of them seen just once. The sample comprised PBMCs. These receptors originate from a male donor in good health and CMV-seropositive. CDR3s include the opening cysteine and the closing phenylalanine or tryptophan. A D gene is named only where the DNA matches it firmly. Where a row states a size, it is once, few, many or the class of an expanded clone; other rows omit it.

J gene | D gene | V gene | clone size | CDR3 protein | CDR3 DNA
TRBJ1-3 | NA | TRBV25-1 | NA | CASSQGYGNTIYF | TGTGCCAGCAGCCAGGGTTATGGAAACACCATATATTTT
TRBJ2-5 | TRBD1 | TRBV5-1 | NA | CASSIDRATYQETQYF | TGCGCCAGCAGCATTGACAGGGCCACCTACCAAGAGACCCAGTACTTC
TRBJ2-5 | TRBD2 | TRBV7-9 | NA | CASSLRGGETQYF | TGTGCCAGCAGCTTAAGGGGAGGGGAGACCCAGTACTTC
TRBJ2-7 | TRBD2 | TRBV5-1 | NA | CASSPEGASGTKAGYF | TGCGCCAGCAGCCCGGAGGGGGCTAGCGGGACCAAAGCAGGGTACTTC
TRBJ1-3 | NA | TRBV6-5 | NA | CASSSGVGNTIYF | TGTGCCAGCAGTTCAGGGGTTGGAAACACCATATATTTT
TRBJ2-1 | TRBD2 | TRBV28 | NA | CASSPLAGDGNEQFF | TGTGCCAGCAGCCCCCTAGCGGGAGACGGCAATGAGCAGTTCTTC
TRBJ2-7 | NA | TRBV15 | NA | CATSSRQGRNEQYF | TGTGCCACCAGCAGTCGCCAGGGAAGGAACGAGCAGTACTTC
TRBJ2-2 | TRBD2 | TRBV19 | NA | CASSRIAGEPGELFF | TGTGCCAGTAGTAGGATAGCGGGAGAACCCGGGGAGCTGTTTTTT
TRBJ1-1 | NA | TRBV28 | NA | CASSLGGRGEAEAFF | TGTGCCAGCAGTTTAGGGGGCAGGGGTGAAGCTGAAGCTTTCTTT
TRBJ2-7 | TRBD2 | TRBV4-1 | NA | CASSQVLAGVYEQYF | TGCGCCAGCAGCCAAGTACTAGCGGGGGTTTACGAGCAGTACTTC
TRBJ2-7 | TRBD1 | TRBV7-9 | NA | CASSPTGGPYEQYF | TGTGCCAGCAGTCCGACAGGGGGTCCCTACGAGCAGTACTTC
TRBJ2-3 | TRBD1 | TRBV11-2 | few | CASSLGGQGASTDTQYF | TGTGCCAGCAGCTTAGGGGGACAGGGGGCCAGCACAGATACGCAGTATTTT
TRBJ2-1 | TRBD2 | TRBV11-2 | NA | CASSFEAGGGYNEQFF | TGTGCCAGCAGCTTTGAAGCGGGAGGTGGTTACAATGAGCAGTTCTTC
TRBJ2-1 | TRBD2 | TRBV11-2 | NA | CASSLNGGRRNEQFF | TGTGCCAGCAGCTTAAATGGCGGGAGGAGAAATGAGCAGTTCTTC
TRBJ2-7 | NA | TRBV18 | few | CASSPNSPTYEQYF | TGTGCCAGCTCACCAAACAGTCCGACCTACGAGCAGTACTTC
TRBJ2-2 | TRBD2 | TRBV4-2 | NA | CASSPGLAGDTGELFF | TGTGCCAGCAGCCCGGGACTAGCGGGAGACACCGGGGAGCTGTTTTTT
TRBJ1-1 | NA | TRBV2 | NA | CASSEYLLGAEIMNTEAFF | TGTGCCAGCAGTGAATATTTATTGGGGGCGGAAATCATGAACACTGAAGCTTTCTTT
TRBJ1-1 | TRBD1 | TRBV2 | NA | CASSSNRGLNTEAFF | TGTGCCAGCAGTTCAAACAGGGGTTTGAACACTGAAGCTTTCTTT
TRBJ2-5 | NA | TRBV7-2 | NA | CASSLDQGSETQYF | TGTGCCAGCAGCTTAGACCAGGGATCAGAGACCCAGTACTTC
TRBJ2-3 | TRBD1 | TRBV27 | NA | CASSPHRDRLLGGQYF | TGTGCCAGCAGTCCCCATCGGGACAGATTACTTGGGGGGCAGTATTTT
TRBJ2-1 | TRBD2 | TRBV7-2 | NA | CASSLGAWTSISNEQFF | TGTGCCAGCAGCTTAGGCGCGTGGACTAGTATTTCGAATGAGCAGTTCTTC
TRBJ1-2 | NA | TRBV9 | few | CASSVGTGGGNYGYTF | TGTGCCAGCAGCGTAGGAACCGGGGGGGGTAACTATGGCTACACCTTC
TRBJ1-1 | NA | TRBV6-1 | NA | CASSLRDTEAFF | TGTGCCAGCAGTCTCCGGGATACTGAAGCTTTCTTT
TRBJ1-4 | NA | TRBV5-1 | NA | CASARLPGVNEKLFF | TGCGCCAGCGCCCGTTTACCCGGGGTTAATGAAAAACTGTTTTTT
TRBJ2-7 | NA | TRBV21-1 | NA | CASSPLPTGGSYEQYF | TGTGCCAGCAGTCCACTCCCGACAGGGGGTAGCTACGAGCAGTACTTC
TRBJ2-2 | TRBD1 | TRBV10-3 | NA | CAISGTGTVNTGELFF | TGTGCCATCAGTGGTACCGGGACAGTGAACACCGGGGAGCTGTTTTTT
TRBJ1-2 | NA | TRBV4-3 | once | CASSPGSGQGYTF | TGCGCCAGCAGCCCTGGATCTGGGCAAGGCTACACCTTC
TRBJ2-1 | TRBD2 | TRBV7-2 | NA | CASSSGLAEYNEQFF | TGTGCCAGCAGTTCCGGACTAGCGGAATACAATGAGCAGTTCTTC
TRBJ2-5 | NA | TRBV5-1 | few | CASSLGGRRQETQYF | TGCGCCAGCAGCTTGGGGGGGCGCAGACAGGAGACCCAGTACTTC
TRBJ2-7 | NA | TRBV9 | NA | CASSVAGAYEQYF | TGTGCCAGCAGCGTAGCAGGGGCCTACGAGCAGTACTTC
TRBJ2-3 | TRBD1 | TRBV4-2 | NA | CASSQDSDRDGDTQYF | TGTGCCAGCAGCCAAGACTCGGACAGGGATGGAGATACGCAGTATTTT
TRBJ2-1 | TRBD2 | TRBV30 | NA | CAWDLQGLAGGGGNEQFF | TGTGCCTGGGATCTTCAGGGACTAGCGGGAGGAGGTGGCAATGAGCAGTTCTTC
TRBJ2-3 | TRBD2 | TRBV11-3 | NA | CASSPGTSGRTDTQYF | TGTGCCAGCAGCCCGGGGACTAGCGGGAGGACAGATACGCAGTATTTT